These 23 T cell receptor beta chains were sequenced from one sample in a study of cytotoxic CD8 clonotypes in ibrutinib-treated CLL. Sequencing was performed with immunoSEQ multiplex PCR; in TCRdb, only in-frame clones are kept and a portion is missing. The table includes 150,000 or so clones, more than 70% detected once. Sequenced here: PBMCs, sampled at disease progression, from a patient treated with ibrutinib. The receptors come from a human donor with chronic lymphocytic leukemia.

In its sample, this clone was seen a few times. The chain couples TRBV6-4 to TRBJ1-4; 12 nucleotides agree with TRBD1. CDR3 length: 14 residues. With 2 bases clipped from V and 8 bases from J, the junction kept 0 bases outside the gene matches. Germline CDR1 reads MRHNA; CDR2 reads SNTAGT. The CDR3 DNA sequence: TGTGCCAGCAGTGACGGGACAGGGGGCGAAAAACTGTTTTTT. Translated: CASSDGTGGEKLFF.

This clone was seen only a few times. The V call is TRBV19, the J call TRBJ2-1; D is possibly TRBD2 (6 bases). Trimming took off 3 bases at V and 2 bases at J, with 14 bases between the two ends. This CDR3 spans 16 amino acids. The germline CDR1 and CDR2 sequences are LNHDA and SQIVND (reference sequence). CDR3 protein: CASSISLAGTYNEQFF. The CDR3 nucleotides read TGTGCCAGTAGTATCTCCCTCGCGGGGACCTACAATGAGCAGTTCTTC. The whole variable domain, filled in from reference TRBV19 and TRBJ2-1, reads DGGITQSPKYLFRKEGQNVTLSCEQNLNHDAMYWYRQDPGQGLRLIYYSQIVNDFQKGDIAEGYSVSREKKESFPLTVTSAQKNPTAFYLCASSISLAGTYNEQFFGPGTRLTVL.

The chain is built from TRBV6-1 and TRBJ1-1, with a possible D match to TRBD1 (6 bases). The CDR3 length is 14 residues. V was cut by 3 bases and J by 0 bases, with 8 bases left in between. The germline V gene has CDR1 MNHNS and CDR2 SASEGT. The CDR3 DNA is TGTGCCAGCAGTGACACAGGGTTGAACACTGAAGCTTTCTTT. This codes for CASSDTGLNTEAFF.

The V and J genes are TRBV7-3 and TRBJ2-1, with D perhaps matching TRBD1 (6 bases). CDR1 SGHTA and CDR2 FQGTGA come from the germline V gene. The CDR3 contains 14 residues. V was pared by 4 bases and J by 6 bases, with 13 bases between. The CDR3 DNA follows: TGTGCCAGCAGCTCTGGGGTAGGGGGCAATGAGCAGTTCTTC. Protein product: CASSSGVGGNEQFF.

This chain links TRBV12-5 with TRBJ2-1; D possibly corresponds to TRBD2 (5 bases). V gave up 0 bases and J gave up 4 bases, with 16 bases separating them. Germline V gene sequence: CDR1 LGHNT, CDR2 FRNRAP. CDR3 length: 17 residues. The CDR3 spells CASGLVASREIYNEQFF. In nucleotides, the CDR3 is TGTGCTAGTGGTTTGGTAGCGAGTAGGGAGATTTACAATGAGCAGTTCTTC.

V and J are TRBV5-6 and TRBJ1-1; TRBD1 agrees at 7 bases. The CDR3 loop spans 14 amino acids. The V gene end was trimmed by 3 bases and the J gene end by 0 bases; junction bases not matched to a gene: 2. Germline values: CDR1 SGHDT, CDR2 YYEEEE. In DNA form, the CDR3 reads TGTGCCAGCAGCTCGGGACAGCTGAACACTGAAGCTTTCTTT. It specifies CASSSGQLNTEAFF.

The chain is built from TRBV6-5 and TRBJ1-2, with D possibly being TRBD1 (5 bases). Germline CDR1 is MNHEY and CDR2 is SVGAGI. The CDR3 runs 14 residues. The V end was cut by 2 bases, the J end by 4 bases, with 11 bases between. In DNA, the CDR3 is TGTGCCAGCAGTTACCTCGGGACGGTCTATGGCTACACCTTC. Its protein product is CASSYLGTVYGYTF.

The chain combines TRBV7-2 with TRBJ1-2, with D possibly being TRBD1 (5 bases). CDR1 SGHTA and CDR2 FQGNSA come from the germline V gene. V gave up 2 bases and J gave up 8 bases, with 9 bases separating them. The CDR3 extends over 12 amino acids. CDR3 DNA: TGTGCCAGCAGCTTAATAAGGGACGGCTACACCTTC. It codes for CASSLIRDGYTF.

The CDR3 nucleotides read TGCAGCGTTGCCGGGATCGGAAATGAGCAGTTCTTC. This gives the protein CSVAGIGNEQFF. The chain couples TRBV29-1 to TRBJ2-1, with D possibly being TRBD2 (5 bases). Germline assignment: CDR1 SQVTM and CDR2 ANQGSEA. With 4 bases removed from V and 7 bases from J, the gap between germline ends came to 11 bases. The CDR3 extends over 12 amino acids.

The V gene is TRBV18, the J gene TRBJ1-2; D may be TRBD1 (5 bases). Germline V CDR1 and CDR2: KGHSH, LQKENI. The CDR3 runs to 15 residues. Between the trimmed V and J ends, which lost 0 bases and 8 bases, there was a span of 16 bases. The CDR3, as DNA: TGTGCCAGCTCACCACCCTCAGGGTTCGGAAGAGGCTACACCTTC. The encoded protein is CASSPPSGFGRGYTF.

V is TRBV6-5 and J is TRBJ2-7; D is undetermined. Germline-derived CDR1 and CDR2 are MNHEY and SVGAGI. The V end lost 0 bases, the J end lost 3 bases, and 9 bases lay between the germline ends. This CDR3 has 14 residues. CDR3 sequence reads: CASSYSASNYEQYF. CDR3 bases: TGTGCCAGCAGTTACTCGGCCTCAAACTACGAGCAGTACTTC.

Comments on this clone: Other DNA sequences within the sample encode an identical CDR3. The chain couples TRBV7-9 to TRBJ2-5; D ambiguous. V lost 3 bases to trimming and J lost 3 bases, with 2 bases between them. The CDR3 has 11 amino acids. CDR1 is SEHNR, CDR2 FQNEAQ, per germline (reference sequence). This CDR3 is CASSLKETQYF. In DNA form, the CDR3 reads TGTGCCAGCAGCTTGAAAGAGACCCAGTACTTC.

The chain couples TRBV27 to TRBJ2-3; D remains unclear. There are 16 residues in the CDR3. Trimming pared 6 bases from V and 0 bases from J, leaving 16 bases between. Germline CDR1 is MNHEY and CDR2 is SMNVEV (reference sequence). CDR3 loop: CASSSLVVESTDTQYF. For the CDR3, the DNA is TGTGCCAGCAGCTCCCTCGTGGTTGAAAGCACAGATACGCAGTATTTT.

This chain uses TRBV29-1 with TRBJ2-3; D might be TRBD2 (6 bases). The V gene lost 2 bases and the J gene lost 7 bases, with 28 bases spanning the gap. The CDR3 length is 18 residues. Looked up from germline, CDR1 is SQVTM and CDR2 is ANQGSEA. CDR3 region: CSVEPNLVLLAGRNTQYF. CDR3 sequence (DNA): TGCAGCGTTGAACCCAACCTCGTGTTGTTGGCGGGACGAAATACGCAGTATTTT.

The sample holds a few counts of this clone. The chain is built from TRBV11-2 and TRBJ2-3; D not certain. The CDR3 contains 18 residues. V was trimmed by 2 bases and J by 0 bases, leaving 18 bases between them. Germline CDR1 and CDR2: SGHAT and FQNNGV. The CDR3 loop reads CASSLPLVQQDSTDTQYF. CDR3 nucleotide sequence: TGTGCCAGCAGCTTACCCCTAGTCCAGCAGGACAGCACAGATACGCAGTATTTT.

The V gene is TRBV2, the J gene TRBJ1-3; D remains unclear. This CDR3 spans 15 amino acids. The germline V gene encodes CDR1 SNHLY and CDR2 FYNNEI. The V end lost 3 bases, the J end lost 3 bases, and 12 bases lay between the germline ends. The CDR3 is CASSDFSEFGNTIYF. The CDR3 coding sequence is TGTGCCAGCAGTGATTTTTCAGAATTTGGAAACACCATATATTTT.

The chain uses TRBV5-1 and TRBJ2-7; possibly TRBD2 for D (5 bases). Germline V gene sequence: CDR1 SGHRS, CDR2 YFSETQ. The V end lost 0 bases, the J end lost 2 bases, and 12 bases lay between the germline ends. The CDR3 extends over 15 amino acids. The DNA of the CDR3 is TGCGCCAGCAGCTTGGGGATAGCGTCCACCTACGAGCAGTACTTC. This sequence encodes CASSLGIASTYEQYF.

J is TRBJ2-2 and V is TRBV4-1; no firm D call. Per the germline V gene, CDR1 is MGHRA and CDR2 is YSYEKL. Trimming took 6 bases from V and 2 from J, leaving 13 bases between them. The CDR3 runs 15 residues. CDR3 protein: CASRGRPINTGELFF. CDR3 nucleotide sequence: TGCGCCAGCAGGGGTCGACCGATTAACACCGGGGAGCTGTTTTTT.

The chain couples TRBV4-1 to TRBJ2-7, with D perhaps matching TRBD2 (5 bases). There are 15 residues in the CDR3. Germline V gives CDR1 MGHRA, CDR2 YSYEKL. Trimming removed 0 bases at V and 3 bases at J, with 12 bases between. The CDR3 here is CASSQDLAGVYEQYF. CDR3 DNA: TGCGCCAGCAGCCAAGACTTGGCGGGCGTCTACGAGCAGTACTTC.

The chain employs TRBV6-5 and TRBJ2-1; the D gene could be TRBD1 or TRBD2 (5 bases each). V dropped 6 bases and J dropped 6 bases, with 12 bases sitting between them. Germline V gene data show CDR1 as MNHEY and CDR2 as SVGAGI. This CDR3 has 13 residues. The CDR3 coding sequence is TGTGCCAGCAGCCGGGACCTCCTCAATGAGCAGTTCTTC. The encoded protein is CASSRDLLNEQFF.

Here the CDR3 DNA reads TGCAGCGTTGAGGGGCGGGGCGATTACGAGCAGTACTTC. This translates into CSVEGRGDYEQYF. This chain connects TRBV29-1 to TRBJ2-7; maybe TRBD2 (6 bases). CDR1 and CDR2 (germline): SQVTM, ANQGSEA. The CDR3 spans 13 residues. V was cut by 3 bases and J by 4 bases, with 13 bases left in between.

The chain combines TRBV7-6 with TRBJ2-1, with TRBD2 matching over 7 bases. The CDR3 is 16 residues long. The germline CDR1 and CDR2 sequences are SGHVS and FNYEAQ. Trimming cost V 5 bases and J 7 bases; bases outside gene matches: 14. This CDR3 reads CASSPEAGVFWNEQFF. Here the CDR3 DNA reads TGTGCCAGCAGCCCAGAGGCGGGAGTGTTTTGGAATGAGCAGTTCTTC.

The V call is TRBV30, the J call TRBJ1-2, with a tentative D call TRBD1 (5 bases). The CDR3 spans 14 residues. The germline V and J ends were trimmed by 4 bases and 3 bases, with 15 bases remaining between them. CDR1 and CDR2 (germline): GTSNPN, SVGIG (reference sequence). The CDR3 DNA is TGTGCCTGGAATCCGGCATTAGGGGACTATGGCTACACCTTC. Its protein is CAWNPALGDYGYTF.